The rows below give T cell receptor beta chains drawn from one sample of a study of blood T cell repertoires in COVID-19. Sequenced by immunoSEQ multiplex PCR; TCRdb stores in-frame clones only, minus some. Of roughly 290,000 clones listed, 89% are singletons. The sequenced sample was peripheral blood. All receptors derive from a woman aged 55-70 years with acute or convalescent COVID-19. The CDR3 runs from the conserved cysteine through the conserved F or W. Fields, in order: CDR3 DNA, CDR3 protein, D gene, V gene, CDR3 length, clone size, J gene. A D gene is named only where the DNA matches it firmly. For some rows the clone size is stated as once, few or many, or as a class when expanded; others skip it.

CDR3 DNA: TGTGCCAGCAGTTCGGTCACGGATACGCAGTATTTT
CDR3 protein: CASSSVTDTQYF
D gene: NA
V gene: TRBV12-3/TRBV12-4
CDR3 length: 12
clone size: NA
J gene: TRBJ2-3

CDR3 DNA: TGTGCCAGCAGCTTACGACAGGGTCATCAGCCCCAGCATTTT
CDR3 protein: CASSLRQGHQPQHF
D gene: TRBD1
V gene: TRBV28
CDR3 length: 14
clone size: once
J gene: TRBJ1-5

CDR3 DNA: TGTGCCAGCAGTTATCCTCTTCTCGAGAGGGAGTATACAGATACGCAGTATTTT
CDR3 protein: CASSYPLLEREYTDTQYF
D gene: NA
V gene: TRBV6-2/TRBV6-3
CDR3 length: 18
clone size: NA
J gene: TRBJ2-3

CDR3 DNA: TGTGCCAGCAGTTCCTTCGGGGGGACTGAAGCTTTCTTT
CDR3 protein: CASSSFGGTEAFF
D gene: NA
V gene: TRBV12-3/TRBV12-4
CDR3 length: 13
clone size: NA
J gene: TRBJ1-1

CDR3 DNA: TGTGCCAGCTCTGGAAGCGGCTCCACAGATACGCAGTATTTT
CDR3 protein: CASSGSGSTDTQYF
D gene: NA
V gene: TRBV18
CDR3 length: 14
clone size: NA
J gene: TRBJ2-3

CDR3 DNA: TGTGCCAGCAGCTTAAGCAGGGGATCCTCTGGGGCCAACGTCCTGACTTTC
CDR3 protein: CASSLSRGSSGANVLTF
D gene: NA
V gene: TRBV5-4
CDR3 length: 17
clone size: NA
J gene: TRBJ2-6

CDR3 DNA: TGTGCCAGCAAGGGGTTGAATCAGCCCCAGCATTTT
CDR3 protein: CASKGLNQPQHF
D gene: NA
V gene: TRBV2
CDR3 length: 12
clone size: NA
J gene: TRBJ1-5

CDR3 DNA: TGTGCCAGCAGTTTAATAGGGACTTTCTCCTACAATGAGCAGTTCTTC
CDR3 protein: CASSLIGTFSYNEQFF
D gene: NA
V gene: TRBV28
CDR3 length: 16
clone size: many
J gene: TRBJ2-1

CDR3 DNA: TGCGCCAGCAGCTTTGGACTAGCGGCGAGCTCCTACAATGAGCAGTTCTTC
CDR3 protein: CASSFGLAASSYNEQFF
D gene: TRBD2
V gene: TRBV5-1
CDR3 length: 17
clone size: NA
J gene: TRBJ2-1

CDR3 DNA: TGTGCCAGCAGTTCCACAGGGGATTCCTACAATGAGCAGTTCTTC
CDR3 protein: CASSSTGDSYNEQFF
D gene: TRBD1
V gene: TRBV7-9
CDR3 length: 15
clone size: NA
J gene: TRBJ2-1

CDR3 DNA: TGTGCCAGCAGTTCCGGGACTAGTTACAATGAGCAGTTCTTC
CDR3 protein: CASSSGTSYNEQFF
D gene: TRBD2
V gene: TRBV7-9
CDR3 length: 14
clone size: few
J gene: TRBJ2-1

CDR3 DNA: TGTGCCAGCAGCGTAGGGCCAGATAGCAATCAGCCCCAGCATTTT
CDR3 protein: CASSVGPDSNQPQHF
D gene: NA
V gene: TRBV9
CDR3 length: 15
clone size: NA
J gene: TRBJ1-5

CDR3 DNA: TGTGCCAGCAGCTTCGGTGAGACCCAGTACTTC
CDR3 protein: CASSFGETQYF
D gene: NA
V gene: TRBV7-2
CDR3 length: 11
clone size: NA
J gene: TRBJ2-5

CDR3 DNA: TGTGCCAGCAGCCGCAGGGTCACTGAAGCTTTCTTT
CDR3 protein: CASSRRVTEAFF
D gene: NA
V gene: TRBV5-6
CDR3 length: 12
clone size: NA
J gene: TRBJ1-1

CDR3 DNA: TGTGCCAGCAGGGCAGCGGGGTTTCAAGAGACCCAGTACTTC
CDR3 protein: CASRAAGFQETQYF
D gene: TRBD2
V gene: TRBV7-9
CDR3 length: 14
clone size: NA
J gene: TRBJ2-5

CDR3 DNA: TGTGCCAGCAGCCCCTATACGCAGTATTTT
CDR3 protein: CASSPYTQYF
D gene: NA
V gene: TRBV21-1
CDR3 length: 10
clone size: NA
J gene: TRBJ2-3

CDR3 DNA: TGTGCCAGCAGCCACCCAGGGGGCACGGGGGAGACCCAGTACTTC
CDR3 protein: CASSHPGGTGETQYF
D gene: TRBD1
V gene: TRBV3-1/TRBV3-2
CDR3 length: 15
clone size: NA
J gene: TRBJ2-5

CDR3 DNA: TGTGCCAGCCACCGGGGTAATAATTCACCCCTCCACTTT
CDR3 protein: CASHRGNNSPLHF
D gene: NA
V gene: TRBV12-3/TRBV12-4
CDR3 length: 13
clone size: NA
J gene: TRBJ1-6

CDR3 DNA: TGTGCCAGCAGCTTACTGGGACTAGCGGGAAGGGAGACCCAGTACTTC
CDR3 protein: CASSLLGLAGRETQYF
D gene: TRBD2
V gene: TRBV7-3
CDR3 length: 16
clone size: NA
J gene: TRBJ2-5

CDR3 DNA: TGTGCCAGCAGTCCACGGACAGGGCGAGGCAATCAGCCCCAGCATTTT
CDR3 protein: CASSPRTGRGNQPQHF
D gene: TRBD1
V gene: TRBV28
CDR3 length: 16
clone size: NA
J gene: TRBJ1-5

CDR3 DNA: TGTGCCAGCAGCTTACAACTAGTGACCGGGGAGCTGTTTTTT
CDR3 protein: CASSLQLVTGELFF
D gene: NA
V gene: TRBV11-2
CDR3 length: 14
clone size: NA
J gene: TRBJ2-2

CDR3 DNA: TGCGCCAGCAGCCAGAGACAGGGCCAGCCCCAGCATTTT
CDR3 protein: CASSQRQGQPQHF
D gene: TRBD1
V gene: TRBV4-3
CDR3 length: 13
clone size: NA
J gene: TRBJ1-5

CDR3 DNA: TGCGCCAGCAGCCAGTATTTCGGGAGTTACGACTACGAGCAGTACTTC
CDR3 protein: CASSQYFGSYDYEQYF
D gene: NA
V gene: TRBV4-3
CDR3 length: 16
clone size: NA
J gene: TRBJ2-7

CDR3 DNA: TGTGCCAGCAGGGACAGGGGCGGCTACAATGAGCAGTTCTTC
CDR3 protein: CASRDRGGYNEQFF
D gene: TRBD1
V gene: TRBV2
CDR3 length: 14
clone size: NA
J gene: TRBJ2-1

CDR3 DNA: TGTGCCAGCAGGGAACCTGAGGGAGAATACCGAAATCAGCCCCAGCATTTT
CDR3 protein: CASREPEGEYRNQPQHF
D gene: NA
V gene: TRBV6-1
CDR3 length: 17
clone size: NA
J gene: TRBJ1-5

CDR3 DNA: TGTGCCAGCAGCTTAGGTAGCGGGGGGGCCGGTGAGCAGTTCTTC
CDR3 protein: CASSLGSGGAGEQFF
D gene: TRBD2
V gene: TRBV7-2
CDR3 length: 15
clone size: few
J gene: TRBJ2-1

CDR3 DNA: TGTGCCAGCTCACCCGACAGAGACAGCTCCTACGAGCAGTACTTC
CDR3 protein: CASSPDRDSSYEQYF
D gene: NA
V gene: TRBV18
CDR3 length: 15
clone size: NA
J gene: TRBJ2-7

CDR3 DNA: TGTGCCAGCAGCCCTCTGGGACAGGGGGACACTGAAGCTTTCTTT
CDR3 protein: CASSPLGQGDTEAFF
D gene: TRBD1
V gene: TRBV7-2
CDR3 length: 15
clone size: NA
J gene: TRBJ1-1

CDR3 DNA: TGTGCCACCAGCAGCAAATATAGAAACACCGGGGAGCTGTTTTTT
CDR3 protein: CATSSKYRNTGELFF
D gene: NA
V gene: TRBV15
CDR3 length: 15
clone size: NA
J gene: TRBJ2-2

CDR3 DNA: TGCGCCAGCAGCACCTGGGACAGGGGGCGTACGGAGACCCAGTACTTC
CDR3 protein: CASSTWDRGRTETQYF
D gene: TRBD1
V gene: TRBV5-1
CDR3 length: 16
clone size: NA
J gene: TRBJ2-5

CDR3 DNA: TGTGCCAGCAGTTTAATCGCCGCGGTTGAGCAGTTCTTC
CDR3 protein: CASSLIAAVEQFF
D gene: NA
V gene: TRBV12-3/TRBV12-4
CDR3 length: 13
clone size: NA
J gene: TRBJ2-1

CDR3 DNA: TGCGCCAGCAGCCTAGGACAGGATATCTACCAAGAGACCCAGTACTTC
CDR3 protein: CASSLGQDIYQETQYF
D gene: TRBD1
V gene: TRBV5-1
CDR3 length: 16
clone size: NA
J gene: TRBJ2-5

CDR3 DNA: TGTGCCAGCAGCCTCCCGACAGGCACCTACAATGAGCAGTTCTTC
CDR3 protein: CASSLPTGTYNEQFF
D gene: NA
V gene: TRBV7-3
CDR3 length: 15
clone size: NA
J gene: TRBJ2-1

CDR3 DNA: TGTGCCAGTAGTATAGACCGGAGCTCCTACAATGAGCAGTTCTTC
CDR3 protein: CASSIDRSSYNEQFF
D gene: NA
V gene: TRBV19
CDR3 length: 15
clone size: NA
J gene: TRBJ2-1

CDR3 DNA: TGTGCCAGCAGCACTGGAGGACTAACTACAAGGACCCAGTACTTC
CDR3 protein: CASSTGGLTTRTQYF
D gene: NA
V gene: TRBV6-5
CDR3 length: 15
clone size: NA
J gene: TRBJ2-5

CDR3 DNA: TGTGCCAGCAGTTCGGGAGGCCACTATGGCTACACCTTC
CDR3 protein: CASSSGGHYGYTF
D gene: NA
V gene: TRBV12-3/TRBV12-4
CDR3 length: 13
clone size: NA
J gene: TRBJ1-2

CDR3 DNA: TGTGCCAGCTCACCGGGCCAGGCCACCAGGTACGAGCAGTACTTC
CDR3 protein: CASSPGQATRYEQYF
D gene: NA
V gene: TRBV18
CDR3 length: 15
clone size: NA
J gene: TRBJ2-7

CDR3 DNA: TGTGCCAGCAGCCTGGGACAGGGGTATGGCTACACCTTC
CDR3 protein: CASSLGQGYGYTF
D gene: TRBD1
V gene: TRBV28
CDR3 length: 13
clone size: NA
J gene: TRBJ1-2

CDR3 DNA: TGTGCCAGCAGCCTTGACAGATTTGAAGCTTTCTTT
CDR3 protein: CASSLDRFEAFF
D gene: NA
V gene: TRBV5-4
CDR3 length: 12
clone size: NA
J gene: TRBJ1-1

CDR3 DNA: TGTGCCTGGAACCCGGGACTATGCACTAGCACAGATACGCAGTATTTT
CDR3 protein: CAWNPGLCTSTDTQYF
D gene: TRBD2
V gene: TRBV30
CDR3 length: 16
clone size: NA
J gene: TRBJ2-3

CDR3 DNA: TGTGCCAGCAGTGAATATAGGACAGTAAGCACAGATACGCAGTATTTT
CDR3 protein: CASSEYRTVSTDTQYF
D gene: NA
V gene: TRBV25-1
CDR3 length: 16
clone size: NA
J gene: TRBJ2-3

CDR3 DNA: TGTGCCAGCAGTTCACCGACAGGGCTGCTGCGGAATGAAAAACTGTTTTTT
CDR3 protein: CASSSPTGLLRNEKLFF
D gene: TRBD1
V gene: TRBV28
CDR3 length: 17
clone size: NA
J gene: TRBJ1-4

CDR3 DNA: TGTGCCACCGGACTAGCGGGCGACAATGAGCAGTTCTTC
CDR3 protein: CATGLAGDNEQFF
D gene: TRBD2
V gene: TRBV5-4
CDR3 length: 13
clone size: once
J gene: TRBJ2-1

CDR3 DNA: TGCAGTGCTGTAGCGGGGGCCTCCTTCTTC
CDR3 protein: CSAVAGASFF
D gene: TRBD2
V gene: TRBV20-1
CDR3 length: 10
clone size: NA
J gene: TRBJ2-1

CDR3 DNA: TGCGCCAGCAGCCAAGATGAAACAGACTACGAGCAGTACTTC
CDR3 protein: CASSQDETDYEQYF
D gene: NA
V gene: TRBV4-3
CDR3 length: 14
clone size: NA
J gene: TRBJ2-7

CDR3 DNA: TGTGCCAGCAGCTTAGAGGCGGCATTCTCCTACGAGCAGTACTTC
CDR3 protein: CASSLEAAFSYEQYF
D gene: NA
V gene: TRBV7-9
CDR3 length: 15
clone size: NA
J gene: TRBJ2-7

CDR3 DNA: TGTGCCAGCAGCGTAGACCCGACAGGCGCCTACGAGCAGTACTTC
CDR3 protein: CASSVDPTGAYEQYF
D gene: NA
V gene: TRBV9
CDR3 length: 15
clone size: NA
J gene: TRBJ2-7

CDR3 DNA: TGTGCCAGCAGCTTGGGTCTTATGCAGGGGAACACTGAAGCTTTCTTT
CDR3 protein: CASSLGLMQGNTEAFF
D gene: NA
V gene: TRBV5-4
CDR3 length: 16
clone size: few
J gene: TRBJ1-1

CDR3 DNA: TGTGCCAGCAGAAGTACGGGACAACTTTACGAGCAGTACTTC
CDR3 protein: CASRSTGQLYEQYF
D gene: NA
V gene: TRBV28
CDR3 length: 14
clone size: once
J gene: TRBJ2-7

CDR3 DNA: TGTGCCAGCACCCTGGCGGGTAATGAAAAACTGTTTTTT
CDR3 protein: CASTLAGNEKLFF
D gene: NA
V gene: TRBV7-9
CDR3 length: 13
clone size: once
J gene: TRBJ1-4

CDR3 DNA: TGTGCCAGCAGCCAAATCAGGACAGGGGTCGGCTACACCTTC
CDR3 protein: CASSQIRTGVGYTF
D gene: TRBD1
V gene: TRBV3-1/TRBV3-2
CDR3 length: 14
clone size: NA
J gene: TRBJ1-2

CDR3 DNA: TGTGCCAGCAGTGAGACTAACCTATACAATGAGCAGTTCTTC
CDR3 protein: CASSETNLYNEQFF
D gene: NA
V gene: TRBV2
CDR3 length: 14
clone size: NA
J gene: TRBJ2-1

CDR3 DNA: TGTGCCAGCAGCCTTAGCGGGAGCCCCTACAATGAGCAGTTCTTC
CDR3 protein: CASSLSGSPYNEQFF
D gene: TRBD2
V gene: TRBV5-4
CDR3 length: 15
clone size: NA
J gene: TRBJ2-1

CDR3 DNA: TGTGCCAGTTCCGGGACTAACTATGGCTACACCTTC
CDR3 protein: CASSGTNYGYTF
D gene: NA
V gene: TRBV19
CDR3 length: 12
clone size: few
J gene: TRBJ1-2

CDR3 DNA: TGTGCCAGCAGCTTATACAGCCCGAACACCGGGGAGCTGTTTTTT
CDR3 protein: CASSLYSPNTGELFF
D gene: NA
V gene: TRBV7-9
CDR3 length: 15
clone size: NA
J gene: TRBJ2-2

CDR3 DNA: TGTGCCAGCAGGAGGCATGGGGGACAAGGCTACACCTTC
CDR3 protein: CASRRHGGQGYTF
D gene: NA
V gene: TRBV3-1/TRBV3-2
CDR3 length: 13
clone size: NA
J gene: TRBJ1-2

CDR3 DNA: TGTGCCAGCAGCCGAAGACTGACAGGATCTAACTATGGCTACACCTTC
CDR3 protein: CASSRRLTGSNYGYTF
D gene: NA
V gene: TRBV9
CDR3 length: 16
clone size: NA
J gene: TRBJ1-2

CDR3 DNA: TGTGCCATCAGTGGGTGGACTAGCGGGGGGGCCTACGAGCAGTACTTC
CDR3 protein: CAISGWTSGGAYEQYF
D gene: TRBD2
V gene: TRBV10-3
CDR3 length: 16
clone size: NA
J gene: TRBJ2-7

CDR3 DNA: TGTGCCAGAAGTTGGACTAGCGGCGGGAGGAAGACCGGGGAGCTGTTTTTT
CDR3 protein: CARSWTSGGRKTGELFF
D gene: TRBD2
V gene: TRBV5-3
CDR3 length: 17
clone size: NA
J gene: TRBJ2-2

CDR3 DNA: TGTGCCAGCAGCCCAACTAGCGGGAGTACAGATACGCAGTATTTT
CDR3 protein: CASSPTSGSTDTQYF
D gene: TRBD2
V gene: TRBV7-7
CDR3 length: 15
clone size: NA
J gene: TRBJ2-3